The clone carrying this T cell receptor (beta chain) occurred once. Participant-reported clinical history was the basis for cohort assignment. Cohort 3 recovery required two negative PCRs, clearance, or symptom resolution. Authors' analysis steps: Amplification from reference gene primers served as the basis for estimated nucleated cell counts. Repertoires were generated with immunoSEQ multiplex PCR, while TCRdb's copy carries only in-frame clones and drops some. The V and J calls and the clone size are those of that table, but D and trimming were determined from the DNA. The sample has roughly 310,000 clones; approximately 91% are singletons. This sample was included in a study of blood T cell repertoires in COVID-19. V trimming: 4 bases; J trimming: 2 bases; junction bases outside the gene matches: 4. This CDR3 is built from 13 residues. CDR1 is GTSNPN, CDR2 SVGIG, per germline (reference sequence).

Input material: PBMCs or T cells enriched from blood (not recorded which). The sequence was collected from a woman between 40 and 50 years old who had recovered from COVID-19. The V and J genes are TRBV30 and TRBJ1-1; 7 nucleotides line up with TRBD1. CDR3 region: CAWMGQPNTEAFF. The CDR3 nucleotides read TGTGCCTGGATGGGACAGCCAAACACTGAAGCTTTCTTT.